The 9 T cell receptor beta chains listed next were all sequenced from one sample in a study of CD8+ T cells in alopecia areata. Extraction and reverse transcription of RNA yielded cDNA as the sequencing template. Profiled with immunoSEQ multiplex PCR; TCRdb holds only in-frame clones, not every one. Of some 180,000 clones listed, roughly 50% are singletons. Sequenced material: CD8+ T cells sorted from blood. Receptors originate from a human donor in good health.

This chain links TRBV5-1 with TRBJ2-5, with D tentatively TRBD2 (6 bases). The germline V and J ends were trimmed by 0 bases and 5 bases, with 11 bases remaining between them. The CDR3 extends over 14 amino acids. Germline assignment: CDR1 SGHRS and CDR2 YFSETQ. The CDR3 coding sequence is TGCGCCAGCAGCTTGGTAGGAGGGTTGGAGACCCAGTACTTC. Residues: CASSLVGGLETQYF.

This clone was seen more than once but under ten times. The chain combines TRBV29-1 with TRBJ2-5; D is unresolved. Germline CDR1 is SQVTM and CDR2 is ANQGSEA. The CDR3 runs 10 residues. Trimming shortened V by 6 bases and J by 6 bases, and 8 bases separated the two germline ends. CDR3 sequence: CSVRVQTQYF. The DNA for the CDR3 is TGCAGCGTAAGAGTGCAGACCCAGTACTTC.

This clone was seen a few times. The chain couples TRBV27 to TRBJ2-4; weak D call: TRBD2 (5 bases). The CDR3 is 12 amino acids. The V gene lost 5 bases and the J gene lost 6 bases, with 8 bases spanning the gap. Germline values: CDR1 MNHEY, CDR2 SMNVEV (reference sequence). For the CDR3, the DNA is TGTGCCAGCAGTCTTCGGGGAAACATTCAGTACTTC. Amino acids: CASSLRGNIQYF.

V and J are TRBV29-1 and TRBJ1-1; tentative D call: TRBD1 (6 bases). The CDR3 has 13 residues. The V gene's germline CDR1 is SQVTM and CDR2 ANQGSEA. V was pared by 7 bases and J by 5 bases, with 17 bases between. CDR3 sequence (DNA): TGCAGCGAGGGGGTTGGGGGTCGGACTGAAGCTTTCTTT. Residues: CSEGVGGRTEAFF.

V usage is TRBV11-2 and J usage is TRBJ1-6; D gene uncertain. The germline V and J ends were trimmed by 7 bases and 0 bases, with 10 bases remaining between them. Germline loops: CDR1 SGHAT, CDR2 FQNNGV. The CDR3 is 15 residues long. The CDR3 loop is CASTALSSYNSPLHF. CDR3 DNA sequence: TGTGCCAGCACCGCTCTAAGCTCCTATAATTCACCCCTCCACTTT. Full variable domain (rest looked up from reference TRBV11-2 and TRBJ1-6): EAGVAQSPRYKIIEKRQSVAFWCNPISGHATLYWYQQILGQGPKLLIQFQNNGVVDDSQLPKDRFSAERLKGVDSTLKIQPAKLEDSAVYLCASTALSSYNSPLHFGNGTRLTVT.

The V call is TRBV29-1, the J call TRBJ2-2, with a weak D call TRBD2 (6 bases). V dropped 8 bases and J dropped 4 bases, with 14 bases sitting between them. The CDR3 totals 13 residues. CDR1 and CDR2 (germline): SQVTM, ANQGSEA. CDR3 amino acids: CSTSQGGTGELFF. The CDR3 nucleotides are TGCAGCACCTCGCAGGGAGGCACCGGGGAGCTGTTTTTT.

This chain connects TRBV2 to TRBJ2-1; the D gene is possibly TRBD1 (5 bases). The CDR3 totals 13 residues. Germline CDR1 reads SNHLY; CDR2 reads FYNNEI. The V gene lost 4 bases and the J gene lost 4 bases, with 8 bases spanning the gap. The CDR3 spells CASSGQLYNEQFF. The CDR3 DNA sequence: TGTGCCAGCAGTGGACAGCTATACAATGAGCAGTTCTTC.

V and J are TRBV11-3 and TRBJ2-3, with D perhaps matching TRBD2 (5 bases). Germline-derived CDR1 and CDR2 are SGHNT and YENEEA. CDR3 length equals 16 residues. Trimming cost V 5 bases and J 4 bases, with 19 bases left between them. The CDR3 is CASSPSPSINADTQYF. Written as DNA, the CDR3 is TGTGCCAGCAGCCCCTCACCTAGCATTAACGCAGATACGCAGTATTTT. The variable domain in full, with the rest retrieved from reference TRBV11-3 and TRBJ2-3, is EAGVVQSPRYKIIEKKQPVAFWCNPISGHNTLYWYLQNLGQGPELLIRYENEEAVDDSQLPKDRFSAERLKGVDSTLKIQPAELGDSAVYLCASSPSPSINADTQYFGPGTRLTVL.

This clone was seen more than once but under ten times. The gene calls are TRBV29-1 and TRBJ1-1, with D tentatively TRBD1 (6 bases). The germline V gene has CDR1 SQVTM and CDR2 ANQGSEA. The CDR3 totals 14 residues. Between the trimmed V and J ends, which lost 0 bases and 1 base, there was a span of 9 bases. In DNA, the CDR3 is TGCAGCGTTGAAGAGGCAGGGGCGAACACTGAAGCTTTCTTT. Encoded protein: CSVEEAGANTEAFF. Complete variable domain (other parts from reference TRBV29-1 and TRBJ1-1): SAVISQKPSRDICQRGTSLTIQCQVDSQVTMMFWYRQQPGQSLTLIATANQGSEATYESGFVIDKFPISRPNLTFSTLTVSNMSPEDSSIYLCSVEEAGANTEAFFGQGTRLTVV.